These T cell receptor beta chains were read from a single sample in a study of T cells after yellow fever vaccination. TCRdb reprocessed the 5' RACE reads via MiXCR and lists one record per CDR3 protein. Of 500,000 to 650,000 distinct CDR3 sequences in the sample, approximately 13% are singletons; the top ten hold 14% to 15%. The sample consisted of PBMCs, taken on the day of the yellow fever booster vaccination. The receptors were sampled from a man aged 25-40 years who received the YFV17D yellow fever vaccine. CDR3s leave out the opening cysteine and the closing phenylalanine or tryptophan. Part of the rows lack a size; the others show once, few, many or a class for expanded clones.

ASGQAGRGNEKLF TRBV7-9 few TRBJ1-4
ASSLRLGGSRETQY TRBV11-2 . TRBJ2-5
ASSLALGGAYEQY TRBV7-2 . TRBJ2-7
SARGQRDRNTDTQY TRBV20-1 . TRBJ2-3
ASSSLGQGDQETQY TRBV7-6 few TRBJ2-5
ASSVGTGNEQY TRBV9 . TRBJ2-7
SVGLAGTYEQY TRBV29-1 few TRBJ2-7
ASSPPTGAHGANVLT TRBV18 . TRBJ2-6
ASSLAGVSGQETQY TRBV7-2 . TRBJ2-5
ASSRGRVAGQGRETQY TRBV3-1 . TRBJ2-5
ASGRQGEETQY TRBV10-1 many TRBJ2-5
ASSAGLAAEQF TRBV5-1 few TRBJ2-1
ASSPGLAGANVLT TRBV2 few TRBJ2-6
ASNRLRSTDTQY TRBV28 . TRBJ2-3
ASSLALTAGGNEAAQY TRBV7-2 few TRBJ2-3
SARSSRDTQY TRBV20-1 . TRBJ2-3
ASSEGQGAHNTQY TRBV6-1 once TRBJ2-3